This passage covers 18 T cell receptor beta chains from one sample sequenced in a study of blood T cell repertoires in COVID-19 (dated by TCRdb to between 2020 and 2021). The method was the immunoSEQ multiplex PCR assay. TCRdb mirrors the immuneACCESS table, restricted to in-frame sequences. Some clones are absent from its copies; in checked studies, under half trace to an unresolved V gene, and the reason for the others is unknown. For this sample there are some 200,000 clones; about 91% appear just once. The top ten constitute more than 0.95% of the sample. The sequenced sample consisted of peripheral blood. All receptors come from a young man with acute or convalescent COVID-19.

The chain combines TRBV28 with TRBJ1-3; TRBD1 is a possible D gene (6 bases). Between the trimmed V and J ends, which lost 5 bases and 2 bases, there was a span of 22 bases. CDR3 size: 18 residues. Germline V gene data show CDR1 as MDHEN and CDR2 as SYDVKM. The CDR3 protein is CASSHMGVRGLTGNTIYF. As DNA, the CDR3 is TGTGCCAGCAGTCATATGGGGGTGAGGGGGTTGACTGGAAACACCATATATTTT.

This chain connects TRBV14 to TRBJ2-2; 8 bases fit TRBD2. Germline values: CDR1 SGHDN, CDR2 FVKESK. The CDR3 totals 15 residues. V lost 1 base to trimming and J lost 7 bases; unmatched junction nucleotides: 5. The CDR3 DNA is TGTGCCAGCAGCCAAGTAGCGGGGAGCAGCGGGGAGCTGTTTTTT. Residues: CASSQVAGSSGELFF.

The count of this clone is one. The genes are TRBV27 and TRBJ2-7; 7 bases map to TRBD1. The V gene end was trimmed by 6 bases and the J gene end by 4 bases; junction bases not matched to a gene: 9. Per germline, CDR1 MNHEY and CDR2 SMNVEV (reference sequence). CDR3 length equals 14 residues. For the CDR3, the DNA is TGTGCCAGCAGCCTACAGGGGCCCCTATACGAGCAGTACTTC. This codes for CASSLQGPLYEQYF.

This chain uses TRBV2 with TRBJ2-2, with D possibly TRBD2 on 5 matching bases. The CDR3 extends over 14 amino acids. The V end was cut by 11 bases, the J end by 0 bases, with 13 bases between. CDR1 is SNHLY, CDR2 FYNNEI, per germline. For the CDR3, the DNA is TGTGCCGGAAGGACTGTCGCGAACACCGGGGAGCTGTTTTTT. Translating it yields CAGRTVANTGELFF.

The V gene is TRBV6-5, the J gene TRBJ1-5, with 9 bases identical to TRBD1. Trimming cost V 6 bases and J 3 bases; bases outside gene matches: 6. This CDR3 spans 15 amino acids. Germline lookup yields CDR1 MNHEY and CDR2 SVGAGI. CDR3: CASRDGTGSNQPQHF. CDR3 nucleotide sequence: TGTGCCAGCAGAGACGGGACAGGGTCCAATCAGCCCCAGCATTTT.

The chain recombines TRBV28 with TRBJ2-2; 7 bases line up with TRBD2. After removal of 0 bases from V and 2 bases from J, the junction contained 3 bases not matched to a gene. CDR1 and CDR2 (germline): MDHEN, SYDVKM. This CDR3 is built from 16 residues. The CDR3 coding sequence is TGTGCCAGCAGTTTATGGTGGGGGGGAAACACCGGGGAGCTGTTTTTT. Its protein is CASSLWWGGNTGELFF.

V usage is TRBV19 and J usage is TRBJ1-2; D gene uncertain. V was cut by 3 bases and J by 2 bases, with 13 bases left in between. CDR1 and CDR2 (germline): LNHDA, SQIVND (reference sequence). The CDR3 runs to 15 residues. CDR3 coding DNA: TGTGCCAGTAGTATTCTTGGTGGGGAGAACTATGGCTACACCTTC. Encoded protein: CASSILGGENYGYTF.

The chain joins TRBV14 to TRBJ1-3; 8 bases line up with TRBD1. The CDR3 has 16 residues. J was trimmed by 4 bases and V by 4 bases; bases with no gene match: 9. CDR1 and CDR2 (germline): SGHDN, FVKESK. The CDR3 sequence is CASSPYYTGGGNTIYF. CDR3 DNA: TGTGCCAGCAGCCCGTACTATACAGGGGGAGGAAACACCATATATTTT.

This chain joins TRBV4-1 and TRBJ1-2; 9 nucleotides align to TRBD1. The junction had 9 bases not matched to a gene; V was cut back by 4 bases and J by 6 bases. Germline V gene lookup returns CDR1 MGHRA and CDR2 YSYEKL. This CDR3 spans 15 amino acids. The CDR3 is CASSRDRVGDNGYTF. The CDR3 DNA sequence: TGCGCCAGCAGCCGGGACAGGGTAGGGGATAATGGCTACACCTTC.

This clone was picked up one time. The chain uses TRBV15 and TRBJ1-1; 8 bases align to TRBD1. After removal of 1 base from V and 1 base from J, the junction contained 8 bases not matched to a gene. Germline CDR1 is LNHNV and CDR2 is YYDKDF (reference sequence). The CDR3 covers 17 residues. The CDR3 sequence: CATSRAGAGQGNTEAFF. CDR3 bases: TGTGCCACCAGCAGAGCAGGGGCCGGACAGGGGAACACTGAAGCTTTCTTT.

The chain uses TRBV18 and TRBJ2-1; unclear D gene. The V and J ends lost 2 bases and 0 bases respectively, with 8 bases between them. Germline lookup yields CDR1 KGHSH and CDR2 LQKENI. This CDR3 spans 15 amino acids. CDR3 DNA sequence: TGTGCCAGCTCACCATCAGTTGTCTCCTACAATGAGCAGTTCTTC. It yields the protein CASSPSVVSYNEQFF.

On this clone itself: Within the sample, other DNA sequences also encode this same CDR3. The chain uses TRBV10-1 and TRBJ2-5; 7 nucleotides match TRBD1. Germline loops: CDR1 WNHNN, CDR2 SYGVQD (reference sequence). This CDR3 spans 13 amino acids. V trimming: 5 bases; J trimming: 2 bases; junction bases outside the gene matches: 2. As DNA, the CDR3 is TGCGCCAGCAGTAGACAGGGTCAAGAGACCCAGTACTTC. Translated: CASSRQGQETQYF.

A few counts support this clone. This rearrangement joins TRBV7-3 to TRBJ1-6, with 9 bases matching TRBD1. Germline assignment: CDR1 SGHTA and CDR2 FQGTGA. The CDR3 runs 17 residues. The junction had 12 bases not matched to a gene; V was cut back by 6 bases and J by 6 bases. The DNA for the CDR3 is TGTGCCAGCAGGCAGGAAGGGACAGGGAACTTTAATTCACCCCTCCACTTT. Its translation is CASRQEGTGNFNSPLHF.

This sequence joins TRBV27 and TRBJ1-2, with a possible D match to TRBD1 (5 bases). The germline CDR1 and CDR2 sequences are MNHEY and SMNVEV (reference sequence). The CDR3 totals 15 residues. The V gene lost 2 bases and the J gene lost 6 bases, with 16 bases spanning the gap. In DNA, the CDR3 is TGTGCCAGCAGTTTAGATTCCTGGGGCGCCGATGGCTACACCTTC. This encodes CASSLDSWGADGYTF.

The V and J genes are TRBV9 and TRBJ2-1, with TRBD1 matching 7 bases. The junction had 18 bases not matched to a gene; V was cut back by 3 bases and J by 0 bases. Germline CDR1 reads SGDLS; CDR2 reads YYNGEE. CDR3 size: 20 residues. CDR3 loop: CASSAEMGQSGYSSYNEQFF. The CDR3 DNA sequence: TGTGCCAGCAGCGCCGAAATGGGACAGTCTGGCTATAGCTCCTACAATGAGCAGTTCTTC.

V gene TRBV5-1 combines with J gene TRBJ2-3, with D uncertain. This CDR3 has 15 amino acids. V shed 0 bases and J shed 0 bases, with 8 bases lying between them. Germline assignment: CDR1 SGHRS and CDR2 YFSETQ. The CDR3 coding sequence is TGCGCCAGCAGCTTGGGGGCAGGTAGCACAGATACGCAGTATTTT. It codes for CASSLGAGSTDTQYF.

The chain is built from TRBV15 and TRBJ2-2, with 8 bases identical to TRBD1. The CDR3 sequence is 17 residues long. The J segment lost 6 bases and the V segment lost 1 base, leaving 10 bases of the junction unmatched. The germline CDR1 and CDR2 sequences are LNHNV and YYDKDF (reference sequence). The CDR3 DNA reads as TGTGCCACCAGCAGAGGCGGAAACAGGGGGTCGGCCGGGGAGCTGTTTTTT. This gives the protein CATSRGGNRGSAGELFF.

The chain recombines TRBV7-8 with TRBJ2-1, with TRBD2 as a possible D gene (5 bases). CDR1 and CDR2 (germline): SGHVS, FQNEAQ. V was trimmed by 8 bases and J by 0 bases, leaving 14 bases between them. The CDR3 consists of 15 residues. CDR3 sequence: CASRGRRSSYNEQFF. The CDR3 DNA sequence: TGTGCCAGCCGAGGGAGAAGAAGCTCCTACAATGAGCAGTTCTTC.